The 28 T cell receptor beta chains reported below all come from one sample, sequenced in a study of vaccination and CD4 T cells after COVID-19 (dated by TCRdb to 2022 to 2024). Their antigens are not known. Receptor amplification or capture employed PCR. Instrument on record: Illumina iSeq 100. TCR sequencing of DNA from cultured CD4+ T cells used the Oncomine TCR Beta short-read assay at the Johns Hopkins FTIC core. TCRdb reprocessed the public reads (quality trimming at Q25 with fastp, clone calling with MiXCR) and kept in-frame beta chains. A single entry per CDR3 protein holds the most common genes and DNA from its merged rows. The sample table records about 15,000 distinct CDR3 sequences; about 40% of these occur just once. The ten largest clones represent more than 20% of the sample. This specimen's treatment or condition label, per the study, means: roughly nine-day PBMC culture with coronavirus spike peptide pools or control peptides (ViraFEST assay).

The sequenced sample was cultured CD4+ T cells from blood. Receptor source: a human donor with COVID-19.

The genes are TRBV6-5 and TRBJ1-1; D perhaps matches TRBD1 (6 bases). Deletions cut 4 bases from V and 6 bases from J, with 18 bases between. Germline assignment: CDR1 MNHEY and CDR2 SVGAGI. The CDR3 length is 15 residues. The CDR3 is CASSSTDRRGAEAFF. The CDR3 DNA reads TGTGCCAGCAGTTCTACCGACAGGAGGGGAGCTGAAGCTTTCTTT.

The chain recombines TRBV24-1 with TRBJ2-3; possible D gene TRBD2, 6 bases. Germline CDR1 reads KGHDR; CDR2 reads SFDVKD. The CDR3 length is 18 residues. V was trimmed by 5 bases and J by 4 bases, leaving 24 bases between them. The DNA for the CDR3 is TGTGCCACCAGTGCCATCATCCCCGGGACTCAGGGCGCAGATACGCAGTATTTT. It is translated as CATSAIIPGTQGADTQYF.

The CDR3 here is CATSRDAKGHQETQYF. CDR3 DNA: TGTGCCACCAGCAGAGATGCGAAGGGGCACCAAGAGACCCAGTACTTC. The chain uses TRBV15 and TRBJ2-5, with a tentative D call TRBD1 (5 bases). Trimming cost V 0 bases and J 0 bases, with 11 bases left between them. The CDR3 spans 16 residues. Per the germline V gene, CDR1 is LNHNV and CDR2 is YYDKDF (reference sequence).

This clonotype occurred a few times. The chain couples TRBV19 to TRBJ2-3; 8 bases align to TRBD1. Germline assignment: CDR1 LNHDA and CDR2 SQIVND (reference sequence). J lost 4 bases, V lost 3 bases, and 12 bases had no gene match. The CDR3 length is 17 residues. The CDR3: CASSMQVAQGGSDTQYF. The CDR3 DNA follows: TGTGCCAGTAGTATGCAAGTCGCACAGGGGGGCTCAGATACGCAGTATTTT.

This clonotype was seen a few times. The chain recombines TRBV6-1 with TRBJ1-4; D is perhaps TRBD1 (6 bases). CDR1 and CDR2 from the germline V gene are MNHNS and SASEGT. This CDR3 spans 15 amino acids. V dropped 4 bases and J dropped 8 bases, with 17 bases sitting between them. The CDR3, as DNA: TGTGCCAGCAGTGTGGAGCAGGGGAAAATCGAAAAACTGTTTTTT. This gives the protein CASSVEQGKIEKLFF.

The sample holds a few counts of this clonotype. CDR3 residues: CATSRDDGSYNEQFF. For the CDR3, the DNA is TGTGCCACCAGCAGAGATGATGGATCCTACAATGAGCAGTTCTTC. The chain links TRBV15 to TRBJ2-1; D not certain. V gave up 0 bases and J gave up 1 base, with 7 bases separating them. The CDR3 spans 15 residues. From germline, CDR1 is LNHNV and CDR2 YYDKDF (reference sequence).

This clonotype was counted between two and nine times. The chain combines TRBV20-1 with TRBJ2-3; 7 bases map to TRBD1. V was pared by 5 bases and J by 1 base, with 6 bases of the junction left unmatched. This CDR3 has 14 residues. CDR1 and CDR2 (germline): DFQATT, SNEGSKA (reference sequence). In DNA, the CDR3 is TGCAGTGCTCCGCCGGGACAGCGCACAGATACGCAGTATTTT. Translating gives CSAPPGQRTDTQYF.

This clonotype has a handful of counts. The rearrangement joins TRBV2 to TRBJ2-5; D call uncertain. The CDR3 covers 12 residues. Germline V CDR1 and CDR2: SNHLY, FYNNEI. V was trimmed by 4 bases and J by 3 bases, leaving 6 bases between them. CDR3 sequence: CASSVVEETQYF. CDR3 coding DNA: TGTGCCAGCAGTGTTGTAGAAGAGACCCAGTACTTC.

CDR3 amino acids: CASITGGTTGELFF. CDR3 sequence (DNA): TGTGCCAGCATCACAGGGGGCACAACCGGGGAGCTGTTTTTT. V usage is TRBV28 and J usage is TRBJ2-2; 9 nucleotides line up with TRBD1. V lost 7 bases, J lost 5 bases, and 5 bases stayed unmatched. CDR1 is MDHEN, CDR2 SYDVKM, per germline. The CDR3 is made up of 14 amino acids. The entire variable domain, with the rest obtained from reference TRBV28 and TRBJ2-2, is as follows: DVKVTQSSRYLVKRTGEKVFLECVQDMDHENMFWYRQDPGLGLRLIYFSYDVKMKEKGDIPEGYSVSREKKERFSLILESASTNQTSMYLCASITGGTTGELFFGEGSRLTVL.

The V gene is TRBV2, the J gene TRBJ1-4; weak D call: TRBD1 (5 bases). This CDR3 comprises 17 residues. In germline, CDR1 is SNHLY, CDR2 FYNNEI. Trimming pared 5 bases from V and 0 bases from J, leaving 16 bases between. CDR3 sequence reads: CASSPWGDRATNEKLFF. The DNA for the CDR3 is TGTGCCAGCAGTCCCTGGGGAGACAGAGCAACTAATGAAAAACTGTTTTTT.

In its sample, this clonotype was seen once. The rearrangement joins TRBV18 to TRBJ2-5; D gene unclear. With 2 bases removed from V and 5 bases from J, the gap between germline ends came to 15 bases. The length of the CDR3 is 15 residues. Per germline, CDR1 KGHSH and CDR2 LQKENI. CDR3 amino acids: CASSPDQTSGETQYF. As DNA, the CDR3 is TGTGCCAGCTCACCAGATCAGACCTCGGGTGAGACCCAGTACTTC.

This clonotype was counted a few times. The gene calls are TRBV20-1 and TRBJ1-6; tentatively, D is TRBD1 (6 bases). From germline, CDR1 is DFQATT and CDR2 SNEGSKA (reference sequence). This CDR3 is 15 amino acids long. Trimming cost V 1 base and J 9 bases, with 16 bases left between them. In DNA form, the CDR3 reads TGCAGTGCTAGAGCGGACAGTCAGGCCTTTTCACCCCTCCACTTT. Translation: CSARADSQAFSPLHF.

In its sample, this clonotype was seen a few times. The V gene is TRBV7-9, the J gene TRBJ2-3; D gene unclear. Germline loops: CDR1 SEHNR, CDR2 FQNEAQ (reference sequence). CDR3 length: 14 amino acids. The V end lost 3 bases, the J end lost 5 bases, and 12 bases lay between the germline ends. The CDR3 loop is CASSFSGPLDTQYF. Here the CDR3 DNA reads TGTGCCAGCAGCTTCTCTGGACCCCTAGATACGCAGTATTTT.

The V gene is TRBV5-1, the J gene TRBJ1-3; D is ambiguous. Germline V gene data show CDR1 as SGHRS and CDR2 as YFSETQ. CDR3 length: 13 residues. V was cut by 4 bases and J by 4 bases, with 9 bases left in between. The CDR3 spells CASSRMEGNTIYF. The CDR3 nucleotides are TGCGCCAGCAGCAGGATGGAAGGAAACACCATATATTTT.

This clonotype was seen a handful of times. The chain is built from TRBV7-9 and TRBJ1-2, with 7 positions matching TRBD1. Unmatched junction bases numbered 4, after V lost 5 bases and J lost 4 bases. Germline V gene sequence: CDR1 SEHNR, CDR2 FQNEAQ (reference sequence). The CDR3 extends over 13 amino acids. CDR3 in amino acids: CASSPGGGYGYTF. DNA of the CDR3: TGTGCCAGCAGCCCAGGGGGGGGCTATGGCTACACCTTC.

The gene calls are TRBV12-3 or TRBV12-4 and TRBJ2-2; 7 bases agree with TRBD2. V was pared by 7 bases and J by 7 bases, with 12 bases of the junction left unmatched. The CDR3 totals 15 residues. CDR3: CASNQKQTGGGELFF. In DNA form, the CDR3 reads TGTGCCAGCAATCAAAAGCAAACGGGGGGCGGGGAGCTGTTTTTT.

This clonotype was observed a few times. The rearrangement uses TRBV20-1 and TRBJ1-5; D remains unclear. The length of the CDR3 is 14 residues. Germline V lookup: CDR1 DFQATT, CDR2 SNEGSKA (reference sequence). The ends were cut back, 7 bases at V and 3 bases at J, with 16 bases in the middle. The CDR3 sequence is CSVPPGQNNQPQHF. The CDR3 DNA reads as TGCAGTGTCCCCCCCGGGCAGAACAATCAGCCCCAGCATTTT.

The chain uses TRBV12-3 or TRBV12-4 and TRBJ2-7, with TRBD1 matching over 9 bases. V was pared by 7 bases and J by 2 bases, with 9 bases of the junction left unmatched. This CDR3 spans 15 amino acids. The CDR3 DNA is TGTGCCAGCACCATAGGACAGGGGCAGGCCTACGAGCAGTACTTC. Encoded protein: CASTIGQGQAYEQYF.

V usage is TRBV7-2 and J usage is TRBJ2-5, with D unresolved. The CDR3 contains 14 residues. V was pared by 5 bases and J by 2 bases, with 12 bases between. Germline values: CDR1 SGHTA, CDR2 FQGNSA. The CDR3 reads CASSVRWGQETQYF. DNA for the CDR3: TGTGCCAGCAGCGTCCGGTGGGGTCAAGAGACCCAGTACTTC.

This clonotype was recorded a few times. The CDR3 DNA reads as TGTGCCAGCAGCTTTGGCGGAAACACAGATACGCAGTATTTT. This gives the protein CASSFGGNTDTQYF. V usage is TRBV7-2 and J usage is TRBJ2-3; D gene ambiguous. The CDR3 runs 14 residues. V was pared by 3 bases and J by 2 bases, with 9 bases between. CDR1 is SGHTA, CDR2 FQGNSA, per germline.

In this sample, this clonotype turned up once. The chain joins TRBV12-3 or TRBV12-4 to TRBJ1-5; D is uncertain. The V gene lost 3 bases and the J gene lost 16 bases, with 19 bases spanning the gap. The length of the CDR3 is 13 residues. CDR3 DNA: TGTGCCAGCAGTTTGTTAGCGGGTTTCAATCATCATTTT. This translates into CASSLLAGFNHHF.

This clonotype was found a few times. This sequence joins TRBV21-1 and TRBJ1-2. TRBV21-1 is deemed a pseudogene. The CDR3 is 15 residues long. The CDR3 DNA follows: TGTGCCAGCAGCAAAGCACTTTGGAGCTCCTATGGCTACACCTTC. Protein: CASSKALWSSYGYTF.

CDR3 sequence: CASSPLQGGTDTQYF. CDR3 coding DNA: TGTGCCAGCAGTCCCCTACAGGGGGGCACAGATACGCAGTATTTT. V gene TRBV27 combines with J gene TRBJ2-3; 8 bases are shared with TRBD1. This CDR3 has 15 amino acids. CDR1 MNHEY and CDR2 SMNVEV come from the germline V gene (reference sequence). J lost 1 base, V lost 5 bases, and 5 bases had no gene match.

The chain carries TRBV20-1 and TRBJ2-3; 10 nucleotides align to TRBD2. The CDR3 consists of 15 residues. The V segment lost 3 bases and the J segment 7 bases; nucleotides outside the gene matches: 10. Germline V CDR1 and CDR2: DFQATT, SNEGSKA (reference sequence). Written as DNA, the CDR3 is TGCAGTGCTAGCTTGTCTAGCGGGGGCGGGCATACGCAGTATTTT. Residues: CSASLSSGGGHTQYF.

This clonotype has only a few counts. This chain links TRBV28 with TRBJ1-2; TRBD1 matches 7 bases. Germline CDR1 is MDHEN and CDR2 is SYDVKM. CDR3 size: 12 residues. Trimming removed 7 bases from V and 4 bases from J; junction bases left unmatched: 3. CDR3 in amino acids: CASIGDSYGYTF. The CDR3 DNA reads TGTGCCAGCATAGGGGACAGCTATGGCTACACCTTC.

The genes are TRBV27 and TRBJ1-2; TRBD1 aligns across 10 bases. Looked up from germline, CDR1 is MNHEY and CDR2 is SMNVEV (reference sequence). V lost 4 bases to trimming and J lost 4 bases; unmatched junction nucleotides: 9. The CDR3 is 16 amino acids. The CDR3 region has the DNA TGTGCCAGCAGTTACTTAGACAGGGGGCGGGTCTATGGCTACACCTTC. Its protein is CASSYLDRGRVYGYTF.

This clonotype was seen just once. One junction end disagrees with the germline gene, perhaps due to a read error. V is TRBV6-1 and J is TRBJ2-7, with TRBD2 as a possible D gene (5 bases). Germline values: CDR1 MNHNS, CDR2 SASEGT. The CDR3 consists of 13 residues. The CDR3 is CAISEEAAYEQYF. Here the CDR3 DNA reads TGTGCCATCAGTGAGGAGGCTGCCTACGAGCAGTACTTC.

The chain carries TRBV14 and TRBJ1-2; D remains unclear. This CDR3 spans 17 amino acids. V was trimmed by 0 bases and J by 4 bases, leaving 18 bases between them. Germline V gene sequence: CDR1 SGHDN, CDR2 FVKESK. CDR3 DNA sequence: TGTGCCAGCAGCCAAGATGCATCCCCCTCGAGGGCCTATGGCTACACCTTC. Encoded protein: CASSQDASPSRAYGYTF.